The clone carrying this T cell receptor (beta chain) was found a few times. What it recognizes is unknown. The CDR3 runs 15 residues. Trimming removed 0 bases from V and 0 bases from J, with 5 bases in between. CDR1 MGHRA and CDR2 YSYEKL come from the germline V gene. The PCR was carried out with 60 Vbeta primers and 13 Jbeta primers. Data came from immunoSEQ multiplex PCR; TCRdb stores just in-frame clones and leaves some out. The sample has about 200,000 clones, roughly 80% seen once. The sample originates from a study of cytomegalovirus exposure and HLA in healthy donors. Study-wide results and limits: Reportedly, diagnosis of cytomegalovirus status by the classifier showed high specificity and sensitivity. Per a later analysis, HLA-associated TCR beta chains showed more clonal expansion than other, equally common TCR beta chains. For most TCR sequences rarity was the rule, although some public TCRs occurred in many donors.

The J gene is TRBJ1-4, the V gene TRBV4-1; D is ambiguous. Source material: PBMCs. The origin of this receptor is a woman aged 30 to 39 in good health and CMV-seropositive. The CDR3 DNA reads TGCGCCAGCAGCCAAGATCAAACAACTAATGAAAAACTGTTTTTT. It yields the protein CASSQDQTTNEKLFF.